Listed here are 23 T cell receptor beta chains from one sample, sequenced in a study of identical twins. Using its own MiXCR run on the 5' RACE reads, TCRdb lists one record per CDR3 protein. Among about 200,000 distinct CDR3 sequences listed, over 8% were seen once. Sequences were obtained from memory (CD45RO+) T cells sorted from blood. Receptors were obtained from a woman aged 18 to 35 in good health.

This sequence joins TRBV11-2 and TRBJ2-4; 12 nucleotides agree with TRBD1. The CDR3 spans 21 residues. The V gene end was trimmed by 4 bases and the J gene end by 0 bases; junction bases not matched to a gene: 16. Looked up from germline, CDR1 is SGHAT and CDR2 is FQNNGV. CDR3 protein: CASSSTLGQGAATLAKNIQYF. CDR3 nucleotide sequence: TGTGCCAGCAGCTCCACCTTGGGACAGGGGGCGGCAACCCTAGCCAAAAACATTCAGTACTTC.

This clonotype was counted many times. This sequence joins TRBV3-1 and TRBJ2-6; D remains ambiguous. From germline, CDR1 is LGHDT and CDR2 YNNKEL (reference sequence). The CDR3 runs 14 residues. The V end lost 4 bases, the J end lost 4 bases, and 8 bases lay between the germline ends. Written as DNA, the CDR3 is TGTGCCAGCAGCCCTAATTTCGGGGCCAACGTCCTGACTTTC. Amino acid sequence: CASSPNFGANVLTF.

This clonotype showed up many times. This sequence joins TRBV6-5 and TRBJ2-6; 8 bases are shared with TRBD1. CDR3 length: 15 residues. Germline V gene lookup returns CDR1 MNHEY and CDR2 SVGAGI. The V and J ends lost 4 bases and 5 bases, in that order; junction bases with no gene match: 4. This CDR3 reads CASSSQGAWANVLTF. In DNA, the CDR3 is TGTGCCAGCAGTTCTCAGGGGGCCTGGGCCAACGTCCTGACTTTC.

This clonotype was seen only a few times. The chain uses TRBV6-1 and TRBJ2-3; no firm D call. CDR1 MNHNS and CDR2 SASEGT come from the germline V gene. With 7 bases removed from V and 2 bases from J, the gap between germline ends came to 10 bases. The CDR3 loop spans 13 amino acids. The CDR3 loop reads CASISQFTDTQYF. The CDR3 nucleotides are TGTGCCAGCATATCCCAGTTCACAGATACGCAGTATTTT.

The chain is built from TRBV20-1 and TRBJ2-1, with D tentatively TRBD2 (7 bases). CDR3 length: 13 residues. CDR1 and CDR2 from the germline V gene are DFQATT and SNEGSKA (reference sequence). V lost 3 bases and J lost 8, with 14 bases in between. DNA for the CDR3: TGCAGTGCTAGTATAACGGGGGGCGATGAGCAGTTCTTC. Amino acids: CSASITGGDEQFF.

The V call is TRBV3-1, the J call TRBJ2-1, with D perhaps matching TRBD1 (7 bases). The V and J ends lost 5 bases and 6 bases respectively, with 11 bases between them. CDR3 length equals 13 residues. The V gene's germline CDR1 is LGHDT and CDR2 YNNKEL (reference sequence). The CDR3 sequence is CASSIQGGNEQFF. The DNA for the CDR3 is TGTGCCAGCAGCATCCAGGGGGGCAATGAGCAGTTCTTC.

The table lists this clonotype with many counts. The J gene is TRBJ2-5, the V gene TRBV3-1; TRBD2 is a possible D gene (5 bases). The CDR3 has 16 residues. Germline values: CDR1 LGHDT, CDR2 YNNKEL (reference sequence). The V end lost 4 bases, the J end lost 2 bases, and 17 bases lay between the germline ends. The CDR3 nucleotides are TGTGCCAGCAGCCCCTTCGTGTTAGCGAAACAAGAGACCCAGTACTTC. It encodes CASSPFVLAKQETQYF.

In the case of this clonotype: The junction shows a germline mismatch at one end, possibly a read error. The chain couples TRBV5-1 to TRBJ1-2; 9 bases align to TRBD1. Germline CDR1 and CDR2: SGHRS and YFSETQ. The CDR3 spans 15 residues. CDR3 in amino acids: CASRLGQGLNYGYTF. In DNA form, the CDR3 reads TGCGCCAGCAGATTGGGACAGGGTTTAAACTATGGCTACACCTTC.

This clonotype was seen more than once but under ten times. The rearrangement joins TRBV10-3 to TRBJ2-5; 7 bases fit TRBD1. V dropped 3 bases and J dropped 2; count of bases not matched to a gene: 3. Germline V gene sequence: CDR1 ENHRY, CDR2 SYGVKD. The CDR3 totals 14 residues. The DNA of the CDR3 is TGTGCCATCAGTGACTCGGGACAGCAAGAGACCCAGTACTTC. As protein: CAISDSGQQETQYF.

This clonotype was observed at least ten times. The V and J genes are TRBV9 and TRBJ2-7; 7 nucleotides agree with TRBD2. J was trimmed by 4 bases and V by 0 bases; bases with no gene match: 7. Germline loops: CDR1 SGDLS, CDR2 YYNGEE. The CDR3 is made up of 15 amino acids. CDR3 sequence: CASSVAASGQYEQYF. DNA for the CDR3: TGTGCCAGCAGCGTAGCGGCTAGCGGCCAGTACGAGCAGTACTTC.

This clonotype was counted ten times or more. This rearrangement joins TRBV12-3 or TRBV12-4 to TRBJ2-3; D is uncertain. The length of the CDR3 is 12 residues. Trimming removed 3 bases from V and 6 bases from J, with 7 bases in between. CDR3 in DNA: TGTGCCAGCAGTTTTAAGCGCGATACGCAGTATTTT. Residues: CASSFKRDTQYF.

This clonotype has a handful of counts. The chain recombines TRBV5-6 with TRBJ2-5, with D tentatively TRBD2 (6 bases). CDR3 length equals 13 residues. The V gene's germline CDR1 is SGHDT and CDR2 YYEEEE. V dropped 4 bases and J dropped 2 bases, with 9 bases sitting between them. The CDR3 loop reads CASSETSQETQYF. As DNA, the CDR3 is TGTGCCAGCAGCGAGACTAGTCAAGAGACCCAGTACTTC. Complete variable domain (other parts from reference TRBV5-6 and TRBJ2-5): DAGVTQSPTHLIKTRGQQVTLRCSPKSGHDTVSWYQQALGQGPQFIFQYYEEEERQRGNFPDRFSGHQFPNYSSELNVNALLLGDSALYLCASSETSQETQYFGPGTRLLVL.

The chain carries TRBV9 and TRBJ2-5; 9 bases are shared with TRBD2. This CDR3 region has 16 residues. The trim removed 4 bases at V and 1 base at J, leaving 8 bases unmatched. In germline, CDR1 is SGDLS, CDR2 YYNGEE. CDR3 nucleotides: TGTGCCAGCAGCCTGGGGACTAGCCGGCCCCAAGAGACCCAGTACTTC. This gives the protein CASSLGTSRPQETQYF.

This clonotype was counted a few times. This chain links TRBV10-1 with TRBJ2-1; 8 bases agree with TRBD2. Germline loops: CDR1 WNHNN, CDR2 SYGVQD (reference sequence). The V segment lost 4 bases and the J segment 7 bases; nucleotides outside the gene matches: 12. The CDR3 is made up of 16 amino acids. Written as DNA, the CDR3 is TGCGCCAGCAGTGTAGGGCGGGGGGTCGCCGCGAATGAGCAGTTCTTC. Protein product: CASSVGRGVAANEQFF.

This clonotype was observed a few times. The chain uses TRBV3-1 and TRBJ2-5, with D maybe TRBD2 (7 bases). The CDR3 consists of 14 residues. Trimming left V 2 bases short and J 4 bases short, with 11 bases between. Germline V gene data show CDR1 as LGHDT and CDR2 as YNNKEL (reference sequence). The CDR3 DNA sequence: TGTGCCAGCAGCCAACGGGGGGCGGGAGAGACCCAGTACTTC. Translation gives CASSQRGAGETQYF.

This clonotype was observed a few times. The chain employs TRBV15 and TRBJ1-1; no clear D gene. The CDR3 runs to 16 residues. The germline gives CDR1 LNHNV, CDR2 YYDKDF (reference sequence). The V gene lost 2 bases and the J gene lost 1 base, with 14 bases spanning the gap. The CDR3 DNA sequence: TGTGCCACCAGCAGAACCCCCCGGGAGGCGAACACTGAAGCTTTCTTT. It translates to CATSRTPREANTEAFF.

This clonotype was counted many times. This chain uses TRBV5-1 with TRBJ2-5; 11 bases map to TRBD1. CDR1 is SGHRS, CDR2 YFSETQ, per germline. The CDR3 totals 14 residues. V was clipped by 4 bases and J by 3 bases; unmatched bases: 2. CDR3 region: CASSMGQGEETQYF. CDR3 bases: TGCGCCAGCAGCATGGGACAGGGGGAAGAGACCCAGTACTTC.

There are many counts of this clonotype. The chain's CDR3 is CAGTRGPNTEAFF. Written as DNA, the CDR3 is TGTGCCGGGACCAGGGGCCCGAACACTGAAGCTTTCTTT. This chain links TRBV2 with TRBJ1-1, with D possibly being TRBD1 (6 bases). The CDR3 is 13 amino acids. Germline CDR1 SNHLY, CDR2 FYNNEI. Trimming removed 11 bases at V and 1 base at J, with 14 bases between.

This clonotype was counted at least ten times. This chain links TRBV6-5 with TRBJ2-5; TRBD2 matches 8 bases. The CDR3 loop spans 14 amino acids. The trim removed 2 bases at V and 1 base at J, leaving 0 bases unmatched. Looked up from germline, CDR1 is MNHEY and CDR2 is SVGAGI. The CDR3 DNA sequence: TGTGCCAGCAGTTACGGACTAGCCCAAGAGACCCAGTACTTC. Translation: CASSYGLAQETQYF.

The chain employs TRBV20-1 and TRBJ2-2; TRBD2 matches 10 bases. In germline, CDR1 is DFQATT, CDR2 SNEGSKA (reference sequence). The CDR3 runs 14 residues. Trimming took 2 bases from V and 3 from J; bases not matched to a gene: 0. CDR3 loop: CSARLAGDTGELFF. The CDR3 DNA is TGCAGTGCTAGACTAGCGGGAGACACCGGGGAGCTGTTTTTT.

This clonotype was seen a handful of times. The genes are TRBV5-1 and TRBJ1-1, with D possibly matching TRBD1 (6 bases). V gave up 0 bases and J gave up 1 base, with 10 bases separating them. Germline CDR1 and CDR2: SGHRS and YFSETQ. The CDR3 has 15 residues. Here the CDR3 DNA reads TGCGCCAGCAGCTTGGCAACAGGGAGGAACACTGAAGCTTTCTTT. Its translation: CASSLATGRNTEAFF. The full variable domain, with the rest looked up from reference TRBV5-1 and TRBJ1-1, is KAGVTQTPRYLIKTRGQQVTLSCSPISGHRSVSWYQQTPGQGLQFLFEYFSETQRNKGNFPGRFSGRQFSNSRSEMNVSTLELGDSALYLCASSLATGRNTEAFFGQGTRLTVV.

This clonotype was found many times. This chain joins TRBV5-1 and TRBJ2-1, with a weak D call TRBD1 (6 bases). There are 14 residues in the CDR3. Germline loops: CDR1 SGHRS, CDR2 YFSETQ. V was cut by 0 bases and J by 5 bases, with 9 bases left in between. The CDR3 loop is CASSLGQDNNEQFF. The CDR3 DNA reads as TGCGCCAGCAGCTTGGGACAGGACAACAATGAGCAGTTCTTC. The complete variable domain, with remaining parts taken from reference TRBV5-1 and TRBJ2-1, reads KAGVTQTPRYLIKTRGQQVTLSCSPISGHRSVSWYQQTPGQGLQFLFEYFSETQRNKGNFPGRFSGRQFSNSRSEMNVSTLELGDSALYLCASSLGQDNNEQFFGPGTRLTVL.

This clonotype has a handful of counts. This chain uses TRBV10-2 with TRBJ2-1; D is possibly TRBD1 (5 bases). With 10 bases removed from V and 4 bases from J, the gap between germline ends came to 8 bases. Per the germline V gene, CDR1 is WSHSY and CDR2 is SAAADI. The CDR3 has 11 residues. DNA for the CDR3: TGCGCCACCTCAGGGTACAATGAGCAGTTCTTC. It translates to CATSGYNEQFF.